These T cell receptor beta chains were read from a single sample in a study of T cells in Graves' hyperthyroidism and ophthalmopathy. Each CDR3 protein gets one entry after TCRdb re-called the multiplex PCR reads with MiXCR. The sample records approximately 630,000 distinct CDR3 sequences, 15% to 20% being singletons. Sequencing was carried out using blood. The receptors were gathered from a woman aged 30 to 39 with Graves' hyperthyroidism. Each CDR3 is given with its conserved first and last residue. Each record gives: J gene, V gene, clone size, D gene, CDR3 DNA, CDR3 protein. D genes are given only for firm matches. Clone size, where shown, is once, few, many, or a class for clones that have expanded.

>TRBJ2-7|TRBV15|many|TRBD1
TGTGCCACCAGCGGCTTTCACAGGGGGCACTACGAGCAGTACTTC
CATSGFHRGHYEQYF
>TRBJ1-2|TRBV6-1|many|TRBD1
TGTGCCAGCAGTCAAACAGGGGGCGGCTACACCTTC
CASSQTGGGYTF
>TRBJ1-2|TRBV13|.|.
TGTGCCGGCAGCGTACGGGAGGGGAGGTCTGGCTACACCTTC
CAGSVREGRSGYTF
>TRBJ2-3|TRBV12-3/TRBV12-4|many|.
TGTGCCAGTAAGTCAGCTAGCACAGATACGCAGTATTTT
CASKSASTDTQYF
>TRBJ2-5|TRBV4-1|.|.
TGTGCCAGCAGCCATGTTGACAGCACCCAAGAGACCCAGTACTTC
CASSHVDSTQETQYF
>TRBJ1-5|TRBV28|many|TRBD1
TGTGCCAGCAGTTTCGAGACAGGGGGCGCCGGACAGCCCCAGCATTTT
CASSFETGGAGQPQHF
>TRBJ1-1|TRBV7-9|many|.
TGTGCCAGCAGCGGCAGGGGTAACACTGAAGCTTTCTTT
CASSGRGNTEAFF
>TRBJ2-5|TRBV5-4|.|.
TGTGCCAGCAGCGACCGTGCCGAAGTAGAGACCCAGTACTTC
CASSDRAEVETQYF
>TRBJ2-7|TRBV20-1|.|.
TGCAGTGCTAGAGATCTGAGCTCCTACAATGAGCAGTACTTC
CSARDLSSYNEQYF
>TRBJ2-1|TRBV24-1|few|TRBD2
TGTGCCACCAGTGATCTCGGGACTAGCGGGAGGATTCCGAATGAGCAGTTCTTC
CATSDLGTSGRIPNEQFF
>TRBJ2-7|TRBV28|many|.
TGTGCCAGCAGTCTCCTTTTCGAGCAGTACTTC
CASSLLFEQYF